These T cell receptor beta chains were read from a single sample in a study of T cells in Graves' hyperthyroidism and ophthalmopathy. TCRdb ran MiXCR on the multiplex PCR reads and lists one entry per CDR3 protein. The repertoire holds more than 500,000 distinct CDR3 sequences, with around 43% as singletons. Specimen: peripheral blood or thyroid tissue (not recorded which). All receptors come from an adult woman with Graves' disease, either hyperthyroidism or ophthalmopathy (not recorded which). The CDR3 runs from the conserved cysteine through the conserved F or W. The D gene is left open where the match is weak. Clone size is not always given. Where it is, it says once, few, many or a class for expanded clones.

v_call: TRBV29-1
clone_size: .
d_call: TRBD1
j_call: TRBJ2-7
cdr3_nt: TGCAGCGCTCGGACAGGGGATAGGTACGAGCAGTACTTC
cdr3_aa: CSARTGDRYEQYF

v_call: TRBV11-2
clone_size: .
d_call: .
j_call: TRBJ1-2
cdr3_nt: TGTGCCAGCAGCTTAGGTCAGGGGAGTGCCTACACCTTC
cdr3_aa: CASSLGQGSAYTF

v_call: TRBV7-2
clone_size: many
d_call: TRBD2
j_call: TRBJ2-7
cdr3_nt: TGTGCCAGCAGCTTAAATAGCGGGAGGGCCGGCGAGCAGTACTTC
cdr3_aa: CASSLNSGRAGEQYF

v_call: TRBV30
clone_size: .
d_call: TRBD1
j_call: TRBJ2-5
cdr3_nt: TGTGCCTGGAGTGGGGGACAGGGGAAAGCGGAGACCCAGTACTTC
cdr3_aa: CAWSGGQGKAETQYF

v_call: TRBV6-2/TRBV6-3
clone_size: .
d_call: .
j_call: TRBJ1-1
cdr3_nt: TGTGCCAGTAGAGGGGTAGCCGCTATGAACACTGAAGCTTTCTTT
cdr3_aa: CASRGVAAMNTEAFF

v_call: TRBV7-2
clone_size: many
d_call: .
j_call: TRBJ2-3
cdr3_nt: TGTGCCAGCAGCTTAGCCCCAGGGGTCACAGATACGCAGTATTTT
cdr3_aa: CASSLAPGVTDTQYF

v_call: TRBV6-5
clone_size: .
d_call: .
j_call: TRBJ2-7
cdr3_nt: TGTGCCAGCAGTTACGAAGGGCGCAGCGTCGACTACGAGCAGTACTTC
cdr3_aa: CASSYEGRSVDYEQYF

v_call: TRBV6-1
clone_size: few
d_call: .
j_call: TRBJ1-5
cdr3_nt: TGTGCCAGCAGTGAAGATGGGGGGCCTTATAGCAATCAGCCCCAGCATTTT
cdr3_aa: CASSEDGGPYSNQPQHF

v_call: TRBV5-1
clone_size: few
d_call: .
j_call: TRBJ1-2
cdr3_nt: TGCGCCAGCAGCGCTGACAGGACGGGAGGCTACACCTTC
cdr3_aa: CASSADRTGGYTF

v_call: TRBV7-2
clone_size: .
d_call: .
j_call: TRBJ1-5
cdr3_nt: TGTGCCAGCAGCTTAGCTGGGGATGAACGGCAGCCCCAGCATTTT
cdr3_aa: CASSLAGDERQPQHF

v_call: TRBV7-2
clone_size: few
d_call: .
j_call: TRBJ1-6
cdr3_nt: TGTGCCAGCAGCTTATCTTTTCGATCACCCCTCCACTTT
cdr3_aa: CASSLSFRSPLHF

v_call: TRBV5-1
clone_size: many
d_call: .
j_call: TRBJ1-1
cdr3_nt: TGCGCCAGCAGCTTCTTCGACAGGCTGAACACTGAAGCTTTCTTT
cdr3_aa: CASSFFDRLNTEAFF

v_call: TRBV7-9
clone_size: .
d_call: TRBD1
j_call: TRBJ1-2
cdr3_nt: TGTGCCAGCAGCGAAGGACAGGGCAGTGGCTACACCTTC
cdr3_aa: CASSEGQGSGYTF

v_call: TRBV19
clone_size: .
d_call: TRBD1
j_call: TRBJ1-6
cdr3_nt: TGTGCCAGTAGTATGTACGGGCAGGGGGCGAGTTCACCCCTCCACTTT
cdr3_aa: CASSMYGQGASSPLHF

v_call: TRBV7-9
clone_size: .
d_call: .
j_call: TRBJ2-7
cdr3_nt: TGTGCCTCCAAGGACTTTTCCTACGAGCAGTACTTC
cdr3_aa: CASKDFSYEQYF

v_call: TRBV28
clone_size: once
d_call: .
j_call: TRBJ1-1
cdr3_nt: TGTGCCAGCAGCCACCGAGGGGCCAACGCTTTCTTT
cdr3_aa: CASSHRGANAFF

v_call: TRBV5-1
clone_size: .
d_call: .
j_call: TRBJ1-2
cdr3_nt: TGCGCCAGCAGCACGGACGGGACGGGCGGCTACACCTTC
cdr3_aa: CASSTDGTGGYTF

v_call: TRBV12-3/TRBV12-4
clone_size: .
d_call: TRBD1
j_call: TRBJ2-7
cdr3_nt: TGTGCCAGCAGTTATGGGACAGGAACACCGGGTCAATACGAGCAGTACTTC
cdr3_aa: CASSYGTGTPGQYEQYF

v_call: TRBV7-6
clone_size: .
d_call: .
j_call: TRBJ1-2
cdr3_nt: TGTGCCAGCAGCTTCGGGACACCTGTCTATGGCTACACCTTC
cdr3_aa: CASSFGTPVYGYTF

v_call: TRBV7-2
clone_size: once
d_call: TRBD1
j_call: TRBJ2-2
cdr3_nt: TGTGCCAGCAGCCCCCTACAGGGGAGTACCGGGGAGCTGTTTTTT
cdr3_aa: CASSPLQGSTGELFF

v_call: TRBV20-1
clone_size: .
d_call: TRBD2
j_call: TRBJ2-1
cdr3_nt: TGCAGTGCCCATAGCGGGAGGGCCTACAATGAGCAGTTCTTC
cdr3_aa: CSAHSGRAYNEQFF

v_call: TRBV6-5
clone_size: few
d_call: .
j_call: TRBJ1-1
cdr3_nt: TGTGCCAGTCGAGGCCGGGACATTATGGTTTATTCTGAAGCTTTCTTT
cdr3_aa: CASRGRDIMVYSEAFF

v_call: TRBV12-3/TRBV12-4
clone_size: .
d_call: TRBD1
j_call: TRBJ2-7
cdr3_nt: TGTGCCAGCACTTACAGGGGTTGGTCCGACAAACTAACACAGTACTTC
cdr3_aa: CASTYRGWSDKLTQYF

v_call: TRBV2
clone_size: few
d_call: .
j_call: TRBJ2-7
cdr3_nt: TGTGCCAGCAGTGAAGGGCTGGAGGTCGAGCAGTACTTC
cdr3_aa: CASSEGLEVEQYF

v_call: TRBV19
clone_size: .
d_call: TRBD1
j_call: TRBJ2-1
cdr3_nt: TGTGCCAGTAGTAGAACCCCGGGACAGGGCCCTCTCAATGAGCAGTTCTTC
cdr3_aa: CASSRTPGQGPLNEQFF

v_call: TRBV25-1
clone_size: .
d_call: .
j_call: TRBJ2-5
cdr3_nt: TGTGCCAGCAGCGGAGGACAGCGGGAGACCCAGTACTTC
cdr3_aa: CASSGGQRETQYF

v_call: TRBV9
clone_size: .
d_call: .
j_call: TRBJ2-5
cdr3_nt: TGTGCCAGCAGCGTAGGGTGGGCGCATCAAGAGACCCAGTACTTC
cdr3_aa: CASSVGWAHQETQYF

v_call: TRBV7-6
clone_size: few
d_call: .
j_call: TRBJ2-7
cdr3_nt: TGTGCCAGCAGCGCGGGGCGGGGTGCCTACGAGCAGTACTTC
cdr3_aa: CASSAGRGAYEQYF

v_call: TRBV29-1
clone_size: .
d_call: .
j_call: TRBJ1-5
cdr3_nt: TGCAGCTCCGGTGAGGGCAATCAGCCCCAGCATTTT
cdr3_aa: CSSGEGNQPQHF

v_call: TRBV29-1
clone_size: .
d_call: TRBD1
j_call: TRBJ1-5
cdr3_nt: TGCAGCGTAAGACAGGGGACTCAGCCCCAGCATTTT
cdr3_aa: CSVRQGTQPQHF

v_call: TRBV6-1
clone_size: few
d_call: .
j_call: TRBJ2-7
cdr3_nt: TGTGCCAGCAGTTACTCAGAGGGGGGCGAGCAGTACTTC
cdr3_aa: CASSYSEGGEQYF

v_call: TRBV14
clone_size: few
d_call: TRBD2
j_call: TRBJ2-7
cdr3_nt: TGTGCCAGCAGCTTCAACGTGGGGACTAGCGTCTCCGAGCAGTACTTC
cdr3_aa: CASSFNVGTSVSEQYF

v_call: TRBV2
clone_size: once
d_call: .
j_call: TRBJ2-2
cdr3_nt: TGTGCCAGCTTACTGAGGGCAGCGAACACCGGGGAGCTGTTTTTT
cdr3_aa: CASLLRAANTGELFF